The 23 T cell receptor beta chains listed next were all sequenced from one sample in a study of Graves' ophthalmopathy and Graves' hyperthyroidism. From RNA, the CDR3 regions of TCR beta chains were amplified and sequenced. First-round RT-PCR relied on HTBI primers, and a second-round multiplex PCR came next. TCRdb reprocessed the multiplex PCR reads via MiXCR and lists one record per CDR3 protein. The sample records hundreds of thousands of distinct CDR3 sequences, approximately 21% being singletons. Input material: peripheral blood. The receptors derive from a young woman with stable Graves' hyperthyroidism. Some clones in this sample may be carry-over from other donors' samples.

This clonotype was seen many times. The V gene is TRBV7-2, the J gene TRBJ1-1; 10 bases align to TRBD1. V gave up 4 bases and J gave up 2 bases; unmatched junction bases: 4. This CDR3 is built from 15 residues. CDR1 is SGHTA, CDR2 FQGNSA, per germline. DNA of the CDR3: TGTGCCAGCAGCTGGGGACAGGGGAGAAACACTGAAGCTTTCTTT. Protein: CASSWGQGRNTEAFF.

This clonotype occurred many times. The chain uses TRBV28 and TRBJ1-1; 7 bases match TRBD1. The V and J ends lost 5 bases and 1 base, in that order; junction bases with no gene match: 10. The CDR3 contains 16 residues. The germline gives CDR1 MDHEN, CDR2 SYDVKM. The CDR3 nucleotides are TGTGCCAGCAGTACGACAGGGTGGGTTAAGAACACTGAAGCTTTCTTT. This codes for CASSTTGWVKNTEAFF.

This clonotype appeared many times. This rearrangement joins TRBV7-2 to TRBJ2-2; D remains ambiguous. Germline-derived CDR1 and CDR2 are SGHTA and FQGNSA. The CDR3 has 12 amino acids. The V gene lost 5 bases and the J gene lost 6 bases, with 7 bases spanning the gap. The CDR3 nucleotides read TGTGCCAGCAGCCCCCAGGCCGGGGAGCTGTTTTTT. Amino acids: CASSPQAGELFF.

The chain has TRBV6-1 and TRBJ1-3; tentatively, D is TRBD1 (5 bases). Between the trimmed V and J ends, which lost 6 bases and 3 bases, there was a span of 6 bases. CDR1 is MNHNS and CDR2 is SASEGT in the germline V gene. This CDR3 comprises 12 residues. The CDR3 DNA follows: TGTGCCAGCAGGGGGCTTGGAAACACCATATATTTT. Protein product: CASRGLGNTIYF.

This chain uses TRBV27 with TRBJ2-7; 10 bases fit TRBD2. Trimming removed 5 bases from V and 5 bases from J; junction bases left unmatched: 12. There are 16 residues in the CDR3. Germline values: CDR1 MNHEY, CDR2 SMNVEV (reference sequence). This CDR3 is CASSPLSGRALDEQYF. The CDR3 DNA sequence: TGTGCCAGCAGTCCCCTCAGCGGGAGGGCCCTCGACGAGCAGTACTTC.

This clonotype was observed a handful of times. The chain is built from TRBV18 and TRBJ2-6; unclear D gene. The CDR3 has 16 residues. The V gene lost 4 bases and the J gene lost 0 bases, with 10 bases spanning the gap. The V gene's germline CDR1 is KGHSH and CDR2 LQKENI. This chain's CDR3 is CASSQSERSGANVLTF. CDR3 nucleotide sequence: TGTGCCAGCTCACAAAGTGAACGCTCTGGGGCCAACGTCCTGACTTTC.

J is TRBJ2-5 and V is TRBV20-1, with TRBD2 identical over 9 bases. This CDR3 is built from 13 residues. Trimming removed 2 bases from V and 5 bases from J; junction bases left unmatched: 3. In germline, CDR1 is DFQATT, CDR2 SNEGSKA (reference sequence). Here the CDR3 DNA reads TGCAGTGCTAGACCTAGCGGGGTTGAGACCCAGTACTTC. It is translated as CSARPSGVETQYF.

This clonotype was recorded many times. The chain uses TRBV20-1 and TRBJ1-1; 9 bases are shared with TRBD1. Germline V gene data show CDR1 as DFQATT and CDR2 as SNEGSKA (reference sequence). After removal of 5 bases from V and 1 base from J, the junction contained 5 bases not matched to a gene. This CDR3 is built from 14 residues. CDR3 amino acids: CSAEPGQGNTEAFF. The CDR3 region has the DNA TGCAGTGCTGAACCGGGACAGGGGAACACTGAAGCTTTCTTT.

This clonotype was counted at least ten times. J is TRBJ2-2 and V is TRBV28; 14 nucleotides agree with TRBD2. This CDR3 spans 17 amino acids. V was pared by 5 bases and J by 7 bases, with 9 bases of the junction left unmatched. The germline gives CDR1 MDHEN, CDR2 SYDVKM. The CDR3 coding sequence is TGTGCCAGCAGTCTGGGACTAGCGGGAGAATTAGGCGGGGAGCTGTTTTTT. Residues: CASSLGLAGELGGELFF.

The chain couples TRBV19 to TRBJ2-7; 7 positions match TRBD1. Germline assignment: CDR1 LNHDA and CDR2 SQIVND (reference sequence). This CDR3 comprises 13 residues. Trimming cost V 7 bases and J 4 bases; bases outside gene matches: 7. CDR3 sequence reads: CASTSTGTYEQYF. The CDR3 nucleotides read TGTGCCAGTACCTCGACAGGGACGTACGAGCAGTACTTC.

This clonotype appeared many times. The chain couples TRBV12-3 or TRBV12-4 to TRBJ2-5; D is unresolved. CDR3 size: 14 residues. Trimming removed 6 bases at V and 2 bases at J, with 13 bases between. This CDR3 is CASSQQTNQETQYF. CDR3 in DNA: TGTGCCAGCAGCCAACAGACAAATCAAGAGACCCAGTACTTC.

In this sample, this clonotype turned up a few times. The rearrangement joins TRBV27 to TRBJ2-5; a weak D match, TRBD1 (5 bases). In germline, CDR1 is MNHEY, CDR2 SMNVEV (reference sequence). The CDR3 loop spans 15 amino acids. V was trimmed by 5 bases and J by 2 bases, leaving 15 bases between them. The CDR3 region has the DNA TGTGCCAGCAGTCCCGAGGTGGGGCAGCAAGAGACCCAGTACTTC. This gives the protein CASSPEVGQQETQYF.

There are a few counts of this clonotype. V and J are TRBV24-1 and TRBJ2-2; 8 bases line up with TRBD1. CDR1 is KGHDR and CDR2 is SFDVKD in the germline V gene. The trim removed 2 bases at V and 6 bases at J, leaving 10 bases unmatched. CDR3 size: 17 residues. The CDR3 nucleotides read TGTGCCACCAGTGATTGGACAGGGTGGAATCCCTCCGGGGAGCTGTTTTTT. Its translation: CATSDWTGWNPSGELFF.

This clonotype was counted at least ten times. The V gene is TRBV19, the J gene TRBJ1-2; unclear D gene. V was cut by 6 bases and J by 2 bases, with 13 bases left in between. Germline-derived CDR1 and CDR2 are LNHDA and SQIVND (reference sequence). The CDR3 extends over 14 amino acids. The CDR3 coding sequence is TGTGCCAGTAGGCCACCCGAGCGAAACTATGGCTACACCTTC. This codes for CASRPPERNYGYTF.

Regarding this clonotype: Being one base from a much bigger clone, this may be a read error. The CDR3, as DNA: TGTGCCAGCAGCCCGACGGGCCAGGCTGGGGCCAACGCCCTGACTTTC. Its translation is CASSPTGQAGANALTF. The chain links TRBV11-1 to TRBJ2-6; tentative D call: TRBD1 (5 bases). CDR1 SGHAT and CDR2 FQDESV come from the germline V gene (reference sequence). The CDR3 sequence is 16 residues long. Full variable domain (outside the CDR3, taken from reference TRBV11-1 and TRBJ2-6): EAEVAQSPRYKITEKSQAVAFWCDPISGHATLYWYRQILGQGPELLVQFQDESVVDDSQLPKDRFSAERLKGVDSTLKIQPAELGDSAMYLCASSPTGQAGANALTFGAGSRLTVL.

Only a few counts were recorded for this clonotype. The chain combines TRBV11-2 with TRBJ2-7; D is possibly TRBD2 (6 bases). Germline lookup yields CDR1 SGHAT and CDR2 FQNNGV. There are 17 residues in the CDR3. Deletions cut 0 bases from V and 0 bases from J, with 15 bases between. CDR3 amino acids: CASSLEFSGEGSYEQYF. Written as DNA, the CDR3 is TGTGCCAGCAGCTTAGAGTTTTCGGGAGAAGGCTCCTACGAGCAGTACTTC.

Notes on this clonotype: At one boundary the junction diverges from the germline segment, which might be a read error. The chain uses TRBV5-1 and TRBJ1-6; no reliable D call. This CDR3 has 13 residues. In germline, CDR1 is SGHRS, CDR2 YFSETQ. CDR3 DNA: TGCGCCAGCACCTTGGGTGAGGATTCACCCCTCCACTTT. This gives the protein CASTLGEDSPLHF.

Many counts were recorded for this clonotype. This chain links TRBV6-1 with TRBJ1-2, with D uncertain. CDR1 is MNHNS, CDR2 SASEGT, per germline. This CDR3 comprises 13 residues. Trimming removed 5 bases at V and 3 bases at J, with 10 bases between. The CDR3: CASSPFGHYGYTF. The CDR3 nucleotides are TGTGCCAGCAGTCCCTTCGGACACTATGGCTACACCTTC.

The chain employs TRBV2 and TRBJ1-1; D gene uncertain. The CDR3 is made up of 14 amino acids. CDR1 and CDR2 (germline): SNHLY, FYNNEI. Trimming took off 0 bases at V and 7 bases at J, with 12 bases between the two ends. CDR3 protein: CASSEARGPFEAFF. DNA for the CDR3: TGTGCCAGCAGTGAAGCGCGGGGTCCATTTGAAGCTTTCTTT. Full variable domain (rest looked up from reference TRBV2 and TRBJ1-1): EPEVTQTPSHQVTQMGQEVILRCVPISNHLYFYWYRQILGQKVEFLVSFYNNEISEKSEIFDDQFSVERPDGSNFTLKIRSTKLEDSAMYFCASSEARGPFEAFFGQGTRLTVV.

This clonotype occurred many times. The rearrangement links TRBV6-5 to TRBJ2-2; a weak D match, TRBD2 (5 bases). V lost 1 base and J lost 3, with 6 bases in between. Germline-derived CDR1 and CDR2 are MNHEY and SVGAGI. This CDR3 comprises 14 residues. The CDR3 region is CASSYLRDTGELFF. As DNA, the CDR3 is TGTGCCAGCAGTTACTTGAGGGACACCGGGGAGCTGTTTTTT.

As regards this clonotype: A much larger clone differs from this one at a single base, so this may be a read error. The chain uses TRBV7-9 and TRBJ2-4, with TRBD1 as a possible D gene (6 bases). The germline V gene encodes CDR1 SEHNR and CDR2 FQNEAQ (reference sequence). The CDR3 contains 14 residues. The CDR3 DNA sequence: TGTGCCAGCAGCGAACAGGGTACCAAAAACATTAAGTACTTC. Its translation: CASSEQGTKNIKYF.

Comments on this clonotype: The junction differs from germline at one of its ends, possibly a read error. The V call is TRBV12-3 or TRBV12-4, the J call TRBJ1-5; TRBD1 might be the D (5 bases). CDR3 length: 14 amino acids. CDR3 sequence reads: CTSSLFDSPQPQHF. The CDR3, as DNA: TGTACCAGCAGCCTCTTCGACAGCCCTCAGCCCCAGCATTTT.

This clonotype was seen ten or more times. A junction boundary mismatches the germline segment, possibly from a read error. The V and J genes are TRBV6-5 and TRBJ2-7; D unclear. This CDR3 has 12 residues. Germline CDR1 is MNHEY and CDR2 is SVGAGI. CDR3 residues: CASSYSGYEQCF. The CDR3 region has the DNA TGTGCCAGCAGTTACTCCGGGTACGAGCAGTGCTTC.